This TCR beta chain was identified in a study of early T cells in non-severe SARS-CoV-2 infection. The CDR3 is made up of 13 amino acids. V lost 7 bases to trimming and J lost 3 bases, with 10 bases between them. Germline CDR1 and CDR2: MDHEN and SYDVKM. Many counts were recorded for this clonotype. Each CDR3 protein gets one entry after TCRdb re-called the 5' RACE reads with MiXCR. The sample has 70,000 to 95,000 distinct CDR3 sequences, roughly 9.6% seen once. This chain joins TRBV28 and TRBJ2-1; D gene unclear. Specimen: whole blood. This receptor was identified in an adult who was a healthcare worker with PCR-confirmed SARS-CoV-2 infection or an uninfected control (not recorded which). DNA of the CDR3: TGTGCCAGCACCCAGACTCACTACAATGAGCAGTTCTTC. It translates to CASTQTHYNEQFF.